The clone carrying this T cell receptor beta chain was seen at least ten times. Its matching antigen is unknown. These data originate in a study of CD8+ T cells in alopecia areata. Turning to the study itself: A regimen of oral tofacitinib, 5 to 10 mg twice daily, was given to treated patients. Overall study results and limits: The study also sequences resident alphabeta T cells of normal skin in scalp samples. On tofacitinib, scalp clonality and expanded CD8+ clones among top 100 fell significantly. Clonality was higher in lesional than normal scalp, especially in alopecia totalis/universalis.

Described treatment: oral pan-JAK inhibitor, 5-10 mg twice daily. Reverse transcribed after extraction, RNA yielded cDNA as the sequencing template. Repertoires were generated with immunoSEQ multiplex PCR, while TCRdb's copy carries only in-frame clones and drops some. The sample holds 160,000 or so clones, about 61% seen once. The germline CDR1 and CDR2 sequences are LGHNA and YNFKEQ. The CDR3 is 17 residues long. Trimming removed 0 bases at V and 0 bases at J, with 15 bases between. This chain joins TRBV4-2 and TRBJ2-7; a weak D match, TRBD2 (6 bases). The sequences come from CD4+ T cells sorted from blood, collected between weeks 55 and 65, from a patient treated with tofacitinib. The TCR sequence derives from a human donor with alopecia areata. The chain's CDR3 is CASSQEGTAGSSYEQYF. The DNA of the CDR3 is TGTGCCAGCAGCCAAGAAGGTACAGCGGGCAGCTCCTACGAGCAGTACTTC.